The 23 T cell receptor beta chains below come from one sample, sequenced in a study of blood T cell repertoires in COVID-19. Profiling relied on immunoSEQ multiplex PCR, and the TCRdb table lists in-frame clones only, not all of them. Of under 250,000 clones in the sample, roughly nine tenths were seen once. The source material was PBMCs or T cells enriched from blood (not recorded which). The receptors originated from a woman aged 18-35 years in a cohort exposed to, infected with or recovered from COVID-19 (not recorded which).

The rearrangement uses TRBV19 and TRBJ2-3; possible D gene TRBD2, 6 bases. CDR1 and CDR2 (germline): LNHDA, SQIVND (reference sequence). The CDR3 extends over 15 amino acids. V was clipped by 6 bases and J by 1 base, with 14 bases between them. The CDR3 nucleotides are TGTGCCAGTAGCCCCATGACTAGGGGCACAGATACGCAGTATTTT. Residues: CASSPMTRGTDTQYF.

V gene TRBV9 combines with J gene TRBJ2-5, with TRBD2 as a possible D gene (7 bases). V dropped 3 bases and J dropped 7 bases, with 19 bases sitting between them. This CDR3 has 15 amino acids. Germline values: CDR1 SGDLS, CDR2 YYNGEE. The DNA for the CDR3 is TGTGCCAGCAGCGGGACAGCGGGGACGGCGGGGACCCAGTACTTC. It translates to CASSGTAGTAGTQYF.

This chain links TRBV24-1 with TRBJ2-7, with TRBD1 matching 8 bases. J was trimmed by 3 bases and V by 5 bases; bases with no gene match: 14. CDR1 and CDR2 from the germline V gene are KGHDR and SFDVKD. This CDR3 has 17 amino acids. The chain's CDR3 is CATSALGKTGVDYEQYF. CDR3 in DNA: TGTGCCACCAGTGCCCTCGGGAAGACAGGGGTGGACTACGAGCAGTACTTC.

Here the CDR3 DNA reads TGTGCCAGCAGCCCGAAGCTAGGGGAAGGCGTTACTGAAGCTTTCTTT. Amino acid sequence: CASSPKLGEGVTEAFF. V and J are TRBV9 and TRBJ1-1; tentatively, D is TRBD1 (5 bases). Germline V gene data show CDR1 as SGDLS and CDR2 as YYNGEE. This CDR3 comprises 16 residues. Trimming stripped 4 bases from V and 5 bases from J, with 21 bases between.

V and J are TRBV11-3 and TRBJ2-5; 7 bases line up with TRBD2. The length of the CDR3 is 16 residues. Trimming took 1 base from V and 1 from J; bases not matched to a gene: 6. CDR1 is SGHNT and CDR2 is YENEEA in the germline V gene. This chain's CDR3 is CASSLGGGRGQETQYF. CDR3 coding DNA: TGTGCCAGCAGCTTAGGGGGTGGGAGGGGCCAAGAGACCCAGTACTTC.

The chain couples TRBV19 to TRBJ2-5, with 14 bases matching TRBD2. CDR1 LNHDA and CDR2 SQIVND come from the germline V gene (reference sequence). The J segment lost 4 bases and the V segment lost 6 bases, leaving 4 bases of the junction unmatched. There are 15 residues in the CDR3. CDR3 sequence: CASRGTSGRRETQYF. The CDR3 DNA is TGTGCCAGTAGAGGGACTAGCGGGAGACGAGAGACCCAGTACTTC. Combining the CDR3 with reference TRBV19 and TRBJ2-5 gives the whole variable domain DGGITQSPKYLFRKEGQNVTLSCEQNLNHDAMYWYRQDPGQGLRLIYYSQIVNDFQKGDIAEGYSVSREKKESFPLTVTSAQKNPTAFYLCASRGTSGRRETQYFGPGTRLLVL.

The chain has TRBV5-8 and TRBJ2-3, with 9 bases aligning to TRBD2. This CDR3 is built from 15 residues. The ends lost 3 bases at V and 2 bases at J; junction bases unmatched: 4. CDR1 is SGHTS, CDR2 YDEGEE, per germline. This CDR3 is CASSYGTSNTDTQYF. Written as DNA, the CDR3 is TGTGCCAGCAGCTACGGGACTAGCAACACAGATACGCAGTATTTT.

The CDR3 nucleotides read TGCGCCAGCAGCTTGGATACTAGCGGGGTCTACGAGCAGTACTTC. It specifies CASSLDTSGVYEQYF. The chain has TRBV5-1 and TRBJ2-7; the match to TRBD2 covers 10 bases. This CDR3 has 15 residues. Germline V CDR1 and CDR2: SGHRS, YFSETQ. V was pared by 0 bases and J by 3 bases, with 3 bases of the junction left unmatched.

V gene TRBV24-1 combines with J gene TRBJ2-1; D is ambiguous. The CDR3 length is 12 residues. The V end lost 4 bases, the J end lost 4 bases, and 4 bases lay between the germline ends. Germline lookup yields CDR1 KGHDR and CDR2 SFDVKD. This CDR3 is CATSESYNEQFF. The CDR3 region has the DNA TGTGCCACCAGTGAGAGTTACAATGAGCAGTTCTTC.

The chain is built from TRBV5-1 and TRBJ1-2, with TRBD1 as a possible D gene (5 bases). Germline V gives CDR1 SGHRS, CDR2 YFSETQ. The CDR3 totals 13 residues. The V end lost 3 bases, the J end lost 2 bases, and 8 bases lay between the germline ends. The CDR3 DNA follows: TGCGCCAGCAGCTCGGGGGGGAACTATGGCTACACCTTC. It translates to CASSSGGNYGYTF.

This chain uses TRBV5-1 with TRBJ2-1; 7 bases map to TRBD2. Losses at the gene ends were 3 bases for V and 5 bases for J; bases not matched to a gene: 2. The CDR3 length is 13 residues. The germline V gene has CDR1 SGHRS and CDR2 YFSETQ. This CDR3 reads CASSSGLNNEQFF. The DNA of the CDR3 is TGCGCCAGCAGCTCGGGACTAAACAATGAGCAGTTCTTC.

The gene calls are TRBV5-5 and TRBJ2-3; a weak D match, TRBD1 (6 bases). The CDR3 is made up of 16 amino acids. V lost 1 base and J lost 2, with 14 bases in between. Germline-derived CDR1 and CDR2 are SGHKS and YYEKEE (reference sequence). The DNA for the CDR3 is TGTGCCAGCAGCTTGCCGTCTGGGGGCGCCACAGATACGCAGTATTTT. Translated: CASSLPSGGATDTQYF.

This clone was detected only once. The CDR3 loop reads CASSPFGQDKKNEQYF. In DNA, the CDR3 is TGTGCCAGCAGTCCCTTCGGACAGGATAAGAAAAACGAGCAGTACTTC. The chain has TRBV28 and TRBJ2-7; 7 bases align to TRBD1. This CDR3 contains 16 residues. J was trimmed by 5 bases and V by 5 bases; bases with no gene match: 15. The germline gives CDR1 MDHEN, CDR2 SYDVKM.

V is TRBV7-9 and J is TRBJ2-1; D gene unclear. V lost 3 bases and J 12 bases, leaving 12 bases between the germline ends. CDR1 is SEHNR and CDR2 is FQNEAQ in the germline V gene (reference sequence). The CDR3 spans 12 residues. The chain's CDR3 is CASSFSIRVQFF. Written as DNA, the CDR3 is TGTGCCAGCAGCTTTTCCATCCGGGTGCAGTTCTTC.

The chain employs TRBV19 and TRBJ1-4; 11 nucleotides align to TRBD1. Germline lookup yields CDR1 LNHDA and CDR2 SQIVND (reference sequence). This CDR3 has 15 amino acids. The junction had 2 bases not matched to a gene; V was cut back by 3 bases and J by 5 bases. The CDR3 coding sequence is TGTGCCAGTAGTATGGGGACAGGGGGGAATGAAAAACTGTTTTTT. It is translated as CASSMGTGGNEKLFF.

The chain links TRBV7-3 to TRBJ2-6, with a possible D match to TRBD2 (5 bases). From germline, CDR1 is SGHTA and CDR2 FQGTGA. There are 15 residues in the CDR3. Trimming stripped 5 bases from V and 0 bases from J, with 8 bases between. The CDR3 DNA sequence: TGTGCCAGCAGCCCGGGGAGCTCTGGGGCCAACGTCCTGACTTTC. Amino acids: CASSPGSSGANVLTF. Based on the CDR3 plus reference TRBV7-3 and TRBJ2-6, the full variable domain is GAGVSQTPSNKVTEKGKYVELRCDPISGHTALYWYRQSLGQGPEFLIYFQGTGAADDSGLPNDRFFAVRPEGSVSTLKIQRTERGDSAVYLCASSPGSSGANVLTFGAGSRLTVL.

A remark on this clone: Other DNA sequences from this sample encode an identical CDR3 as well. V usage is TRBV9 and J usage is TRBJ2-1; 7 bases agree with TRBD2. Germline-derived CDR1 and CDR2 are SGDLS and YYNGEE. This CDR3 has 13 residues. With 1 base clipped from V and 5 bases from J, the junction kept 0 bases outside the gene matches. The CDR3 protein is CASSVLADNEQFF. CDR3 coding DNA: TGTGCCAGCAGCGTACTAGCGGACAATGAGCAGTTCTTC.

The chain couples TRBV10-1 to TRBJ2-3; TRBD1 aligns across 10 bases. Trimming took 5 bases from V and 4 from J; bases not matched to a gene: 6. The CDR3 spans 15 residues. CDR1 is WNHNN, CDR2 SYGVQD, per germline (reference sequence). The CDR3 loop is CASSRQGADADTQYF. CDR3 sequence (DNA): TGCGCCAGCAGTCGACAGGGGGCGGACGCAGATACGCAGTATTTT.

The rearrangement joins TRBV12-5 to TRBJ2-1; 10 bases are shared with TRBD1. V trimming: 4 bases; J trimming: 6 bases; junction bases outside the gene matches: 6. Germline V gene sequence: CDR1 LGHNT, CDR2 FRNRAP. This CDR3 has 15 amino acids. This chain's CDR3 is CASGSGTGDRNEQFF. The CDR3 DNA reads TGTGCTAGTGGTTCCGGGACAGGGGATCGCAATGAGCAGTTCTTC.

The chain employs TRBV29-1 and TRBJ2-2; possible D gene TRBD1, 6 bases. Per germline, CDR1 SQVTM and CDR2 ANQGSEA. CDR3 length: 13 amino acids. V was trimmed by 6 bases and J by 5 bases, leaving 13 bases between them. The CDR3 sequence is CSVVQGDTGELFF. In nucleotides, the CDR3 is TGCAGCGTCGTACAGGGAGATACCGGGGAGCTGTTTTTT.

The chain recombines TRBV21-1 with TRBJ1-6; the table's TRBD1 call for D was not verified on the DNA. TRBV21-1 is a documented pseudogene. The CDR3 has 17 residues. CDR3 residues: CASSSQGRSSYNSPLHF. The DNA of the CDR3 is TGTGCCAGCAGCTCACAGGGACGGAGCTCCTATAATTCACCCCTCCACTTT.

The chain links TRBV19 to TRBJ1-6, with 7 bases fitting TRBD1. The V and J ends lost 6 bases and 10 bases, in that order; junction bases with no gene match: 15. CDR3 length: 16 amino acids. Germline-derived CDR1 and CDR2 are LNHDA and SQIVND (reference sequence). The DNA for the CDR3 is TGTGCCAGTAGCCACACCGGTGACAGGGTTTGGTCACCCCTCCACTTT. Translation gives CASSHTGDRVWSPLHF.

This chain connects TRBV7-9 to TRBJ2-5, with D uncertain. The CDR3 is made up of 15 amino acids. Trimming took 6 bases from V and 2 from J, leaving 16 bases between them. Germline V gene lookup returns CDR1 SEHNR and CDR2 FQNEAQ (reference sequence). In DNA form, the CDR3 reads TGTGCCAGCAGGCAAAACAGTGCGTTACAAGAGACCCAGTACTTC. This sequence encodes CASRQNSALQETQYF. The complete variable domain, with remaining parts taken from reference TRBV7-9 and TRBJ2-5, reads DTGVSQNPRHKITKRGQNVTFRCDPISEHNRLYWYRQTLGQGPEFLTYFQNEAQLEKSRLLSDRFSAERPKGSFSTLEIQRTEQGDSAMYLCASRQNSALQETQYFGPGTRLLVL.